Listed below are T cell receptor beta chains from one sample, sequenced in a study of T cell repertoires in cytomegalovirus infection. TCRdb itself ran the reads through MiXCR, one entry per CDR3 protein. The profile shows 150,000 to 200,000 distinct CDR3 sequences, 17% of them singletons. The sample consisted of CD8+ T cells from PBMCs. The source of these receptors is a human donor in good health (CMV status not recorded). Some clones in this sample may be carry-over from other donors' samples. The CDR3 runs from the conserved cysteine through the conserved F or W. Rows give clone size only sometimes, using once, few, many, or a class for an expanded clone.

j_call,clone_size,v_call,cdr3_aa
TRBJ2-5,few,TRBV5-4,CASSLSRGASETQYF
TRBJ2-7,NA,TRBV7-8,CASSSGTGGFYEQYF
TRBJ2-3,NA,TRBV7-3,CASSSDSDTQYF
TRBJ2-7,NA,TRBV19,CASSITDLYEQYF
TRBJ2-2,NA,TRBV12-3/TRBV12-4,CASSSLSGPNTGELFF
TRBJ2-7,many,TRBV12-3/TRBV12-4,CASSLDGGGSYEQYF
TRBJ1-1,NA,TRBV6-2/TRBV6-3,CASSQDRVDTEAFF
TRBJ1-6,many,TRBV20-1,CSAREPFVSSYNSPLHF
TRBJ2-3,many,TRBV7-6,CASRGFSTDTQYF
TRBJ1-5,NA,TRBV10-2,CAVQGSGNQPQHF
TRBJ2-1,NA,TRBV7-9,CASSLVGQGFNEQFF
TRBJ1-2,NA,TRBV7-2,CASSPYRTQASNYGYTF
TRBJ2-1,NA,TRBV19,CASSRTLAGAYNEQFF
TRBJ1-5,few,TRBV4-1,CASSQGIAFPYQPQHF
TRBJ2-7,NA,TRBV14,CASSQDRGIDEQYF
TRBJ1-1,few,TRBV6-5,CASSYPRGDNTEAFF
TRBJ1-1,NA,TRBV28,CASRYRGRAPNTEAFF
TRBJ2-2,NA,TRBV28,CASSLVTGELFF
TRBJ1-2,NA,TRBV20-1,CSAKDRYNYGYTF
TRBJ2-3,NA,TRBV3-1,CASSQGAGGLTDTQYF
TRBJ2-3,NA,TRBV7-2,CASSWTTGIDTQYF
TRBJ2-1,NA,TRBV7-3,CASSAEGGSYNEQFF
TRBJ2-5,few,TRBV12-3/TRBV12-4,CASSLAPETQYF
TRBJ2-1,NA,TRBV7-9,CASSLGGPTYNEQFF
TRBJ2-7,NA,TRBV12-3/TRBV12-4,CASSPGIPSSSYEQYF
TRBJ2-5,NA,TRBV7-2,CASSLGGLAGGQETQYF
TRBJ2-7,few,TRBV20-1,CSARADSYEQYF
TRBJ1-2,few,TRBV11-3,CASSLNGEDNYGYTF
TRBJ2-7,NA,TRBV28,CASSLEFYYEQYF
TRBJ2-1,NA,TRBV6-6,CASSYSAREGRATYNEQFF
TRBJ2-5,NA,TRBV29-1,CSVEVWERPQETQYF
TRBJ2-7,NA,TRBV6-2/TRBV6-3,CASSYTDTRTPYEQYF
TRBJ1-1,many,TRBV7-2,CASSLVGGGTEAFF
TRBJ1-1,few,TRBV7-6,CASSLEPEAFF
TRBJ2-1,NA,TRBV14,CASSQDERDNEQFF
TRBJ2-1,NA,TRBV5-5,CASSLTAADYNEQFF
TRBJ1-5,NA,TRBV4-1,CASSQLQSNQPQHF
TRBJ1-5,few,TRBV9,CASSPGAGSNQPQHF